This passage covers 27 T cell receptor beta chains from one sample sequenced in a study of molecular identifiers for immune sequencing clone quantification. TCRdb reanalysed the PCR reads using MiXCR and keeps one entry per CDR3 protein. This table has about 330,000 distinct CDR3 sequences, about a quarter appearing once. Sequenced material: naive CD8+ T cells from blood, with Jurkat cell RNA spiked in. Subset reported: FACS-sorted CD8+CD4-CCR7+CD45RA+ naive T cells. Receptors were obtained from a human donor in good health. Some libraries in this study had Jurkat cell RNA spiked in.

This clonotype was recorded at least ten times. The genes are TRBV6-6 and TRBJ2-1; 8 positions agree with TRBD2. Unmatched junction bases numbered 8, after V lost 5 bases and J lost 5 bases. The CDR3 spans 15 residues. Germline CDR1 MNHNY, CDR2 SVGAGI (reference sequence). The DNA of the CDR3 is TGTGCCAGCAGTCACCCCAGCGGGAGAGACAATGAGCAGTTCTTC. Encoded protein: CASSHPSGRDNEQFF.

Concerning this clonotype itself: At one end, the junction sequence differs from germline, possibly due to a read error. The J gene is TRBJ2-1, the V gene TRBV7-9; 10 bases line up with TRBD2. The length of the CDR3 is 16 residues. From germline, CDR1 is SEHNR and CDR2 FQNEAQ (reference sequence). The CDR3 region has the DNA TGTGCCAGCGGCTTAGGGGTAGCGGGAGGACCCAATGAGCAGTTCTTC. This encodes CASGLGVAGGPNEQFF.

At least ten counts were recorded for this clonotype. J is TRBJ1-5 and V is TRBV28, with D unclear. The CDR3 runs 15 residues. V lost 5 bases, J lost 2 bases, and 13 bases lay in between. CDR1 is MDHEN and CDR2 is SYDVKM in the germline V gene. CDR3 amino acids: CASSNVVQGNQPQHF. CDR3 DNA: TGTGCCAGCAGTAACGTCGTTCAAGGCAATCAGCCCCAGCATTTT.

Concerning this clonotype itself: A read error may explain this, as a much larger clone is one base away. This rearrangement joins TRBV2 to TRBJ2-3, with 10 bases that match TRBD2. The CDR3 loop spans 16 amino acids. CDR1 SNHLY and CDR2 FYNNEI come from the germline V gene. The CDR3 sequence is CAGSALAGASTDTQYF. CDR3 DNA sequence: TGTGCCGGCAGTGCGCTAGCGGGGGCTAGCACAGATACGCAGTATTTT.

In regard to this clonotype: This sequence may be a read error, since a much larger clone differs from it by one base. This sequence joins TRBV29-1 and TRBJ2-7; D is unresolved. The length of the CDR3 is 12 residues. Germline CDR1 SQVTM, CDR2 ANQGSEA. In DNA form, the CDR3 reads TGCAGCGCTGAAGTCAGCTCCTACGAGCAGTACTTC. This codes for CSAEVSSYEQYF.

This clonotype was counted only a few times. The chain joins TRBV13 to TRBJ2-7, with D maybe TRBD2 (5 bases). Germline CDR1 and CDR2: PRHDT and FYEKMQ (reference sequence). Trimming took 3 bases from V and 0 from J, leaving 18 bases between them. The CDR3 length is 17 residues. The CDR3 sequence: CASSFSPPGGLSYEQYF. The CDR3 nucleotides read TGTGCCAGCAGCTTCTCCCCGCCCGGAGGACTCTCCTACGAGCAGTACTTC.

The table lists this clonotype with a count of one. Possible read error: a much larger clone is one base away. The rearrangement links TRBV12-3 or TRBV12-4 to TRBJ1-5; D is possibly TRBD1 (5 bases). V lost 5 bases, J lost 6 bases, and 17 bases lay in between. The CDR3 has 15 amino acids. The CDR3 protein is CASSEAETGPQPQHF. The CDR3 DNA reads TGTGCCAGCAGTGAAGCCGAGACGGGGCCTCAGCCCCAGCATTTT.

The rearrangement joins TRBV7-6 to TRBJ1-4, with D hard to call. CDR1 and CDR2 from the germline V gene are SGHVS and FNYEAQ. The CDR3 is made up of 16 amino acids. Trimming stripped 3 bases from V and 6 bases from J, with 17 bases between. CDR3 in amino acids: CASSLLTVSHHEKLFF. As DNA, the CDR3 is TGTGCCAGCAGCTTGTTGACCGTATCCCACCATGAAAAACTGTTTTTT.

The chain combines TRBV4-3 with TRBJ2-4; the D call may be TRBD1 or TRBD2 (5 bases each). The CDR3 is made up of 20 amino acids. Germline CDR1 is LGHNA and CDR2 is YSLEER. V lost 2 bases, J lost 0 bases, and 23 bases lay in between. The CDR3 here is CASSQPPGPESTLAKNIQYF. CDR3 coding DNA: TGCGCCAGCAGCCAACCACCGGGACCTGAGTCCACCTTAGCCAAAAACATTCAGTACTTC.

The chain links TRBV19 to TRBJ2-7; D uncertain. The CDR3 has 14 residues. Germline V gives CDR1 LNHDA, CDR2 SQIVND (reference sequence). Trimming removed 11 bases at V and 3 bases at J, with 20 bases between. The CDR3 DNA follows: TGTGCCTCGCGACCCGGGCAGGACGGCTACGAGCAGTACTTC. Translating gives CASRPGQDGYEQYF.

On this clonotype itself: This may arise from a read error, as a much more abundant clone is one base away. The chain joins TRBV7-8 to TRBJ2-1; either TRBD1 or TRBD2 may supply D (5 bases each). CDR3 length: 16 residues. Germline V gene data show CDR1 as SGHVS and CDR2 as FQNEAQ. The CDR3 sequence is CAISLFRGEFYNEQFF. The CDR3 DNA reads as TGTGCCATCAGCTTGTTTAGGGGAGAGTTCTACAATGAGCAGTTCTTC.

This clonotype was picked up many times. V usage is TRBV29-1 and J usage is TRBJ1-1, with D perhaps matching TRBD1 (5 bases). The CDR3 runs to 14 residues. The germline V gene has CDR1 SQVTM and CDR2 ANQGSEA. V dropped 5 bases and J dropped 1 base, with 14 bases sitting between them. CDR3 amino acids: CSVWWTGENTEAFF. For the CDR3, the DNA is TGCAGCGTTTGGTGGACGGGGGAGAACACTGAAGCTTTCTTT.

This clonotype was picked up many times. CDR3 in amino acids: CASSLDPASSYEQYF. The CDR3 nucleotides read TGTGCCAGCAGCTTGGACCCAGCAAGCTCCTACGAGCAGTACTTC. The chain is built from TRBV7-2 and TRBJ2-7, with D unresolved. The V end lost 3 bases, the J end lost 0 bases, and 12 bases lay between the germline ends. Germline CDR1 SGHTA, CDR2 FQGNSA. CDR3 length: 15 residues.

This clonotype was seen only a few times. This sequence joins TRBV25-1 and TRBJ2-4; the D is unclear. The V gene's germline CDR1 is MGHDK and CDR2 SYGVNS. CDR3 length equals 14 residues. V was clipped by 3 bases and J by 0 bases, with 6 bases between them. CDR3 bases: TGTGCCAGCAGTGATGTACTAGCCAAAAACATTCAGTACTTC. Translating it yields CASSDVLAKNIQYF.

This chain joins TRBV12-5 and TRBJ1-5; weak D call: TRBD1 (6 bases). CDR3 length: 19 amino acids. CDR1 and CDR2 from the germline V gene are LGHNT and FRNRAP. Trimming stripped 0 bases from V and 3 bases from J, with 21 bases between. In DNA form, the CDR3 reads TGTGCTAGTGGTTTGGTACCACCTAACTGGACAGTTCCCAATCAGCCCCAGCATTTT. Protein product: CASGLVPPNWTVPNQPQHF.

A note on this clonotype: This could be a read error, since a much larger clone is one nucleotide away. The conserved final phenylalanine or tryptophan is absent from the CDR3, which likely points to a read error. The rearrangement links TRBV7-9 to TRBJ1-1, with D unclear. V gave up 1 base and J gave up 5 bases, with 5 bases separating them. Germline V gene sequence: CDR1 SEHNR, CDR2 FQNEAQ (reference sequence). The CDR3 totals 12 residues. The CDR3 DNA follows: TGTGCCAGCAGCTTAGGGAGGACTGAAGCTTTCTCT. This codes for CASSLGRTEAFS.

Notes on this clonotype: It may be a read error: a sequence one base away is much more abundant. CDR3 loop: CASSPSTERAQETQYF. CDR3 nucleotides: TGCGCCAGCAGCCCGTCCACCGAAAGGGCCCAAGAGACCCAGTACTTC. This rearrangement joins TRBV5-1 to TRBJ2-5; no definite D call. This CDR3 is 16 amino acids long. Germline CDR1 SGHRS, CDR2 YFSETQ. V shed 4 bases and J shed 1 base, with 17 bases lying between them. Complete variable domain (other parts from reference TRBV5-1 and TRBJ2-5): KAGVTQTPRYLIKTRGQQVTLSCSPISGHRSVSWYQQTPGQGLQFLFEYFSETQRNKGNFPGRFSGRQFSNSRSEMNVSTLELGDSALYLCASSPSTERAQETQYFGPGTRLLVL.

A few counts support this clonotype. The chain links TRBV12-2 to TRBJ2-2; TRBD1, the D gene given by the table, was not confirmed from the DNA. TRBV12-2 is a pseudogene. This CDR3 contains 17 residues. CDR3 region: CASRLDEGALDTGELFF. The CDR3 DNA sequence: TGTGCAAGTCGCTTAGATGAGGGGGCGCTCGACACCGGGGAGCTGTTTTTT.

The chain has TRBV12-3 or TRBV12-4 and TRBJ1-1, with D uncertain. This CDR3 has 14 amino acids. V was trimmed by 3 bases and J by 0 bases, leaving 8 bases between them. The DNA of the CDR3 is TGTGCCAGCAGTTTCGGAAAGTTGAACACTGAAGCTTTCTTT. It yields the protein CASSFGKLNTEAFF.

This clonotype was counted between two and nine times. The V gene is TRBV3-1, the J gene TRBJ1-5, with D tentatively TRBD1 (5 bases). Trimming removed 0 bases from V and 3 bases from J, with 9 bases in between. The germline V gene has CDR1 LGHDT and CDR2 YNNKEL (reference sequence). The CDR3 is 15 residues long. For the CDR3, the DNA is TGTGCCAGCAGCCAAGAGGGGGGGGACAATCAGCCCCAGCATTTT. Its protein product is CASSQEGGDNQPQHF. Together with reference TRBV3-1 and TRBJ1-5, the CDR3 gives the full variable domain: DTAVSQTPKYLVTQMGNDKSIKCEQNLGHDTMYWYKQDSKKFLKIMFSYNNKELIINETVPNRFSPKSPDKAHLNLHINSLELGDSAVYFCASSQEGGDNQPQHFGDGTRLSIL.

Ten or more counts support this clonotype. The chain couples TRBV15 to TRBJ1-5; no firm D call. Trimming took 0 bases from V and 7 from J, leaving 13 bases between them. This CDR3 spans 15 amino acids. Germline lookup yields CDR1 LNHNV and CDR2 YYDKDF (reference sequence). Written as DNA, the CDR3 is TGTGCCACCAGCAGAGATAAAGGAGAGGGACAGCCCCAGCATTTT. As protein: CATSRDKGEGQPQHF.

Of note for this clonotype: This may be a read error, as it is one base from a much larger clone. This chain uses TRBV6-5 with TRBJ2-5, with unresolved D. Trimming took 5 bases from V and 0 from J, leaving 10 bases between them. The germline V gene has CDR1 MNHEY and CDR2 SVGAGI. The CDR3 consists of 14 residues. The CDR3 here is CASSHEQYQETQYF. The CDR3 nucleotides are TGTGCCAGCAGTCACGAACAGTACCAAGAGACCCAGTACTTC.

This clonotype was picked up many times. This sequence joins TRBV6-6 and TRBJ2-3; the match to TRBD2 covers 14 bases. The CDR3 covers 20 residues. Germline V gene lookup returns CDR1 MNHNY and CDR2 SVGAGI (reference sequence). Germline trimming cut 5 bases from V and 1 base from J; bases unmatched to any gene: 14. This CDR3 reads CASSHKGLAGDWAGTDTQYF. For the CDR3, the DNA is TGTGCCAGCAGTCACAAGGGACTAGCGGGAGATTGGGCAGGCACAGATACGCAGTATTTT.

The chain has TRBV28 and TRBJ2-7, with 8 bases that match TRBD2. This CDR3 has 17 amino acids. Germline lookup yields CDR1 MDHEN and CDR2 SYDVKM. The V segment lost 2 bases and the J segment 0 bases; nucleotides outside the gene matches: 9. The chain's CDR3 is CASSLIGAGEASYEQYF. The CDR3 DNA reads TGTGCCAGCAGTTTAATAGGAGCGGGAGAGGCCTCCTACGAGCAGTACTTC.

Worth noting for this clonotype: One end of the junction does not line up with germline, which may come from a read error. The CDR3 bases are TGTGCCACCAGTGATTTCCTCCGGGACCGAAAAAGCTCCTATATTTCACCCCTCCACTTT. This encodes CATSDFLRDRKSSYISPLHF. The genes are TRBV24-1 and TRBJ1-6; tentatively, D is TRBD1 (5 bases). Germline loops: CDR1 KGHDR, CDR2 SFDVKD. The CDR3 sequence is 20 residues long.

The rearrangement uses TRBV29-1 and TRBJ2-7, with 12 bases fitting TRBD1. The V gene end was trimmed by 4 bases and the J gene end by 4 bases; junction bases not matched to a gene: 5. The CDR3 has 14 amino acids. Germline assignment: CDR1 SQVTM and CDR2 ANQGSEA. In DNA form, the CDR3 reads TGCAGCGTTGGGTCGGGACAGGGGGCTTACGAGCAGTACTTC. It encodes CSVGSGQGAYEQYF.

The J gene is TRBJ2-1, the V gene TRBV29-1, with unresolved D. Deletions cut 7 bases from V and 0 bases from J, with 16 bases between. This CDR3 region has 15 residues. Germline V gene sequence: CDR1 SQVTM, CDR2 ANQGSEA. The DNA of the CDR3 is TGCAGCGCTAATACGGAACCGAGCTCCTACAATGAGCAGTTCTTC. Amino acid sequence: CSANTEPSSYNEQFF.